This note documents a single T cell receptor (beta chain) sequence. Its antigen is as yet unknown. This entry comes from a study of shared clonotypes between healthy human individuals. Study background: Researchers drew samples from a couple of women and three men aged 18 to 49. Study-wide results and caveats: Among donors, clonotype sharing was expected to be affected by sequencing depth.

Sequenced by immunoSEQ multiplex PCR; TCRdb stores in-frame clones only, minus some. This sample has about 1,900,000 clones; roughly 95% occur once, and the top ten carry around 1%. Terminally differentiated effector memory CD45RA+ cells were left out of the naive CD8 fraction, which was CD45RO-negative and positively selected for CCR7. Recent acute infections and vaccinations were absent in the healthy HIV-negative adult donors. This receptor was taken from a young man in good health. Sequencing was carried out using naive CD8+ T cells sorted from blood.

CDR3 region: CASSEEGEGAYEQYF. The CDR3 coding sequence is TGTGCCAGCAGTGAAGAGGGAGAGGGGGCCTACGAGCAGTACTTC. The chain combines TRBV6-1 with TRBJ2-7, with D possibly TRBD1 on 6 matching bases. In germline, CDR1 is MNHNS, CDR2 SASEGT. Deletions cut 1 base from V and 2 bases from J, with 12 bases between. The CDR3 runs to 15 residues.